A single sample is the source of the 29 T cell receptor beta chains below, sequenced in a study of vaccination effects on CD4 cells after COVID-19. Their antigens remain unidentified. Before sequencing, viral peptide pools were used by the ViraFEST assay to expand antigen-specific CD4+ T cells. The culture ran for about 11 days, and then CD4+ T cells were isolated. Some clones are missing from TCRdb's copy, which holds only in-frame ones; the method was immunoSEQ multiplex PCR. Among about 19,000 clones listed, 70% to 80% were seen once. Source: CD4+ T cells from PBMCs cultured with HCoV-229E spike peptides, taken before COVID-19 vaccination. The receptor source for this set is a human donor who received a COVID-19 vaccine.

This clone is labeled medium-sized (0.01 to 0.1%). The chain is built from TRBV9 and TRBJ2-3, with 7 bases matching TRBD1. This CDR3 spans 12 amino acids. Germline V CDR1 and CDR2: SGDLS, YYNGEE. J gave up 7 bases and V 7 bases, and 6 bases lay outside the gene matches. The CDR3 DNA reads TGTGCCAGCGGGACAGACGATTATACGCAGTATTTT. It codes for CASGTDDYTQYF.

The genes are TRBV18 and TRBJ1-4; unclear D gene. CDR1 and CDR2 from the germline V gene are KGHSH and LQKENI. V was shortened by 3 bases and J by 7 bases, with 12 bases between the two germline ends. This CDR3 contains 14 residues. In nucleotides, the CDR3 is TGTGCCAGCTCACCCTCTGCCCTACCTGAAAAACTGTTTTTT. This sequence encodes CASSPSALPEKLFF.

This clone was found a few times. The CDR3 nucleotides are TGTGCCAGCAGTCCGTGGGGGGGGCTCCAAGAGACCCAGTACTTC. Translated, it gives CASSPWGGLQETQYF. V is TRBV2 and J is TRBJ2-5, with D possibly TRBD2 on 7 matching bases. Trimming shortened V by 5 bases and J by 1 base, and 14 bases separated the two germline ends. Looked up from germline, CDR1 is SNHLY and CDR2 is FYNNEI. The CDR3 is 15 residues long.

This clone was seen only a few times. The chain uses TRBV6-5 and TRBJ2-5; 7 nucleotides align to TRBD2. The CDR3 loop spans 12 amino acids. CDR1 and CDR2 (germline): MNHEY, SVGAGI. V was pared by 0 bases and J by 13 bases, with 5 bases of the junction left unmatched. The CDR3 nucleotides are TGTGCCAGCAGTTACTCCGCGGGGGTCCCGTACTTC. Its translation is CASSYSAGVPYF.

This clone occurred a few times. This chain links TRBV6-5 with TRBJ1-5; 7 positions agree with TRBD1. This CDR3 comprises 15 residues. CDR1 and CDR2 (germline): MNHEY, SVGAGI. V gave up 4 bases and J gave up 2 bases; unmatched junction bases: 5. This CDR3 reads CASSLGQFGNQPQHF. The CDR3 DNA follows: TGTGCCAGCAGTTTGGGACAGTTTGGCAATCAGCCCCAGCATTTT.

This clone has a single count. CDR3 coding DNA: TGTGCCAGTAGTAATCTAATTAGCGGGAGGGCCTACAATGAGCAGTTCTTC. Translation: CASSNLISGRAYNEQFF. The chain employs TRBV19 and TRBJ2-1, with 11 bases aligning to TRBD2. The V and J ends lost 4 bases and 2 bases, in that order; junction bases with no gene match: 7. This CDR3 is 17 amino acids long. Germline V lookup: CDR1 LNHDA, CDR2 SQIVND (reference sequence).

The chain is built from TRBV11-2 and TRBJ2-1, with a possible D match to TRBD2 (6 bases). This CDR3 region has 14 residues. Germline lookup yields CDR1 SGHAT and CDR2 FQNNGV. The V and J ends lost 3 bases and 7 bases respectively, with 13 bases between them. The CDR3 DNA reads TGTGCCAGCAGCTTCCGGGAGTTCGGGAATGAGCAGTTCTTC. Amino acid sequence: CASSFREFGNEQFF.

This rearrangement joins TRBV10-3 to TRBJ2-5, with D perhaps TRBD1 (7 bases). CDR3 length: 14 residues. Deletions cut 6 bases from V and 2 bases from J, with 13 bases between. The germline CDR1 and CDR2 sequences are ENHRY and SYGVKD. This CDR3 reads CAIRGRGEQETQYF. DNA for the CDR3: TGTGCCATCAGGGGCAGGGGGGAGCAAGAGACCCAGTACTTC.

The chain uses TRBV10-1 and TRBJ2-7, with D hard to call. Trimming pared 10 bases from V and 0 bases from J, leaving 13 bases between. CDR3 size: 13 residues. CDR1 is WNHNN, CDR2 SYGVQD, per germline (reference sequence). Written as DNA, the CDR3 is TGCGCCACCCGAGGCGCAAGCTCCTACGAGCAGTACTTC. Translation: CATRGASSYEQYF.

This clone is labeled medium-sized. This chain links TRBV10-3 with TRBJ1-5; a weak D match, TRBD1 (5 bases). This CDR3 is 17 amino acids long. Looked up from germline, CDR1 is ENHRY and CDR2 is SYGVKD. V lost 4 bases to trimming and J lost 5 bases, with 21 bases between them. As DNA, the CDR3 is TGTGCCATCAGTGGAGGGTTGGAGGCAGGGTCATATCAGCCCCAGCATTTT. As protein: CAISGGLEAGSYQPQHF.

V and J are TRBV29-1 and TRBJ2-5; no reliable D call. Germline values: CDR1 SQVTM, CDR2 ANQGSEA. The CDR3 totals 15 residues. V lost 2 bases, J lost 5 bases, and 18 bases lay in between. The CDR3 protein is CSVEIGPGMGETQYF. CDR3 nucleotide sequence: TGCAGCGTTGAAATCGGACCTGGGATGGGGGAGACCCAGTACTTC.

V usage is TRBV12-5 and J usage is TRBJ2-7, with 10 nucleotides matching TRBD1. The germline V gene encodes CDR1 LGHNT and CDR2 FRNRAP. The CDR3 is 15 residues long. The V gene end was trimmed by 4 bases and the J gene end by 3 bases; junction bases not matched to a gene: 6. This CDR3 is CASGWKDRGFYEQYF. In nucleotides, the CDR3 is TGTGCTAGTGGTTGGAAGGACAGGGGGTTCTACGAGCAGTACTTC. Based on the CDR3 plus reference TRBV12-5 and TRBJ2-7, the full variable domain is DARVTQTPRHKVTEMGQEVTMRCQPILGHNTVFWYRQTMMQGLELLAYFRNRAPLDDSGMPKDRFSAEMPDATLATLKIQPSEPRDSAVYFCASGWKDRGFYEQYFGPGTRLTVT.

The rearrangement joins TRBV7-9 to TRBJ2-7, with no clear D. The CDR3 contains 11 residues. The V and J ends lost 4 bases and 2 bases respectively, with 3 bases between them. Germline V gives CDR1 SEHNR, CDR2 FQNEAQ (reference sequence). The CDR3 here is CASSSAYEQYF. In nucleotides, the CDR3 is TGTGCCAGCAGCTCAGCCTACGAGCAGTACTTC.

V and J are TRBV27 and TRBJ1-2; tentative D call: TRBD1 (5 bases). This CDR3 spans 12 amino acids. CDR1 and CDR2 from the germline V gene are MNHEY and SMNVEV (reference sequence). The V end was cut by 4 bases, the J end by 8 bases, with 11 bases between. The CDR3: CASSYTGGGYTF. The CDR3 DNA sequence: TGTGCCAGCAGTTACACCGGGGGAGGCTACACCTTC.

The chain employs TRBV25-1 and TRBJ2-3; D might be TRBD2 (6 bases). This CDR3 comprises 16 residues. The germline gives CDR1 MGHDK, CDR2 SYGVNS. Trimming shortened V by 7 bases and J by 2 bases, and 19 bases separated the two germline ends. The CDR3 bases are TGTGCCAGCACCCCCCTGGAGGGGTGGGCCACAGATACGCAGTATTTT. It specifies CASTPLEGWATDTQYF.

This rearrangement joins TRBV5-1 to TRBJ2-7; D unresolved. Germline-derived CDR1 and CDR2 are SGHRS and YFSETQ. V was clipped by 2 bases and J by 2 bases, with 5 bases between them. The CDR3 contains 12 residues. The CDR3 DNA reads as TGCGCCAGCAGCTTTTCCGCCTACGAGCAGTACTTC. Protein product: CASSFSAYEQYF. Drawing the rest from reference TRBV5-1 and TRBJ2-7, the complete variable domain is KAGVTQTPRYLIKTRGQQVTLSCSPISGHRSVSWYQQTPGQGLQFLFEYFSETQRNKGNFPGRFSGRQFSNSRSEMNVSTLELGDSALYLCASSFSAYEQYFGPGTRLTVT.

This chain uses TRBV19 with TRBJ2-5; D possibly corresponds to TRBD2 (6 bases). CDR1 and CDR2 (germline): LNHDA, SQIVND (reference sequence). The CDR3 covers 15 residues. V was cut by 2 bases and J by 4 bases, with 14 bases left in between. The CDR3, as DNA: TGTGCCAGTAGTATATCCGCCGGGACTGTAGAGACCCAGTACTTC. Translated, it gives CASSISAGTVETQYF.

The genes are TRBV10-2 and TRBJ2-5; 8 bases agree with TRBD2. Germline loops: CDR1 WSHSY, CDR2 SAAADI. The length of the CDR3 is 16 residues. The J segment lost 5 bases and the V segment lost 1 base, leaving 9 bases of the junction unmatched. CDR3 in amino acids: CASSEFKRGTGETQYF. CDR3 in DNA: TGCGCCAGCAGTGAGTTCAAGCGGGGGACCGGGGAGACCCAGTACTTC.

This clone was seen once. This sequence joins TRBV3-1 (or the pseudogene TRBV3-2) and TRBJ2-5; 9 bases fit TRBD2. V lost 1 base and J lost 4; bases outside the gene matches: 1. The CDR3 extends over 14 amino acids. Germline lookup yields CDR1 LGHDT and CDR2 YNNKEL (reference sequence). The CDR3 spells CASSQGGGGETQYF. Written as DNA, the CDR3 is TGTGCCAGCAGCCAAGGCGGGGGGGGAGAGACCCAGTACTTC.

This clone was observed a handful of times. The V gene is TRBV7-9, the J gene TRBJ2-1; TRBD1 matches at 7 bases. Germline V CDR1 and CDR2: SEHNR, FQNEAQ (reference sequence). This CDR3 is built from 14 residues. V lost 5 bases, J lost 8 bases, and 9 bases stayed unmatched. The CDR3 nucleotides read TGTGCCAGCAGCCCGAGACAGGGCCGAGATGAGCAGTTCTTC. It codes for CASSPRQGRDEQFF.

The rearrangement joins TRBV9 to TRBJ2-3; D gene uncertain. Germline lookup yields CDR1 SGDLS and CDR2 YYNGEE. The CDR3 spans 15 residues. Trimming took off 1 base at V and 0 bases at J, with 9 bases between the two ends. Here the CDR3 DNA reads TGTGCCAGCAGCGTACAGGATACTAGCACAGATACGCAGTATTTT. As protein: CASSVQDTSTDTQYF. Drawing the rest from reference TRBV9 and TRBJ2-3, the complete variable domain is DSGVTQTPKHLITATGQRVTLRCSPRSGDLSVYWYQQSLDQGLQFLIQYYNGEERAKGNILERFSAQQFPDLHSELNLSSLELGDSALYFCASSVQDTSTDTQYFGPGTRLTVL.

The V gene is TRBV5-1, the J gene TRBJ2-7; possible D gene TRBD1, 5 bases. Between the trimmed V and J ends, which lost 4 bases and 4 bases, there was a span of 18 bases. CDR3 length: 15 residues. Per the germline V gene, CDR1 is SGHRS and CDR2 is YFSETQ. The CDR3 DNA reads as TGCGCCAGCAGCCAGTCGGCAGGGATGGGGTACGAGCAGTACTTC. This gives the protein CASSQSAGMGYEQYF.

Relative to its sample, this clone is medium-sized. The identical CDR3 is also encoded by other nucleotide sequences in the sample. The CDR3 sequence is CASSSGLNTEAFF. The CDR3 coding sequence is TGTGCCAGTAGTTCGGGGCTTAACACTGAAGCTTTCTTT. The chain uses TRBV19 and TRBJ1-1, with D maybe TRBD1 (5 bases). V lost 5 bases and J lost 2, with 9 bases in between. Germline CDR1 is LNHDA and CDR2 is SQIVND (reference sequence). The CDR3 contains 13 residues.

This chain joins TRBV6-5 and TRBJ1-2; a possible D gene is TRBD1 (5 bases). This CDR3 is built from 14 residues. V was shortened by 6 bases and J by 8 bases, with 19 bases between the two germline ends. The germline V gene has CDR1 MNHEY and CDR2 SVGAGI. The CDR3 protein is CASRSSGALRGYTF. The CDR3 DNA sequence: TGTGCCAGCAGAAGTAGTGGGGCGTTGAGGGGCTACACCTTC.

The chain is built from TRBV6-5 and TRBJ1-2; D might be TRBD1 (5 bases). From germline, CDR1 is MNHEY and CDR2 SVGAGI. Trimming left V 8 bases short and J 4 bases short, with 14 bases between. The CDR3 spans 13 residues. CDR3 protein: CASRNDSAYGYTF. DNA of the CDR3: TGTGCCAGCCGCAACGACAGTGCCTATGGCTACACCTTC.

The V and J genes are TRBV18 and TRBJ2-3, with a possible D match to TRBD2 (5 bases). This CDR3 comprises 17 residues. V dropped 3 bases and J dropped 8 bases, with 24 bases sitting between them. In germline, CDR1 is KGHSH, CDR2 LQKENI. The CDR3 sequence is CASSPLTSRELFATQYF. Written as DNA, the CDR3 is TGTGCCAGCTCACCTCTGACCTCTCGGGAACTGTTCGCTACGCAGTATTTT.

V gene TRBV7-9 combines with J gene TRBJ2-5; 8 nucleotides line up with TRBD2. This CDR3 has 13 amino acids. Unmatched junction bases numbered 5, after V lost 6 bases and J lost 5 bases. Germline loops: CDR1 SEHNR, CDR2 FQNEAQ (reference sequence). CDR3 sequence (DNA): TGTGCCAGCAGACCAAGCGGGAGTGAGACCCAGTACTTC. It specifies CASRPSGSETQYF.

V usage is TRBV11-2 and J usage is TRBJ1-2; 8 nucleotides match TRBD1. The V gene's germline CDR1 is SGHAT and CDR2 FQNNGV. The length of the CDR3 is 15 residues. The trim removed 4 bases at V and 6 bases at J, leaving 10 bases unmatched. The CDR3 DNA sequence: TGTGCCAGCAGCTCCAGGGGGAGACAGGGGAATGGCTACACCTTC. It yields the protein CASSSRGRQGNGYTF.

The V gene is TRBV11-2, the J gene TRBJ2-1; the D is unclear. CDR1 SGHAT and CDR2 FQNNGV come from the germline V gene. There are 11 residues in the CDR3. Deletions cut 0 bases from V and 6 bases from J, with 0 bases between. The CDR3 DNA reads as TGTGCCAGCAGCTTAGACAATGAGCAGTTCTTC. Protein: CASSLDNEQFF. Supplemented by reference TRBV11-2 and TRBJ2-1, the full variable domain reads EAGVAQSPRYKIIEKRQSVAFWCNPISGHATLYWYQQILGQGPKLLIQFQNNGVVDDSQLPKDRFSAERLKGVDSTLKIQPAKLEDSAVYLCASSLDNEQFFGPGTRLTVL.